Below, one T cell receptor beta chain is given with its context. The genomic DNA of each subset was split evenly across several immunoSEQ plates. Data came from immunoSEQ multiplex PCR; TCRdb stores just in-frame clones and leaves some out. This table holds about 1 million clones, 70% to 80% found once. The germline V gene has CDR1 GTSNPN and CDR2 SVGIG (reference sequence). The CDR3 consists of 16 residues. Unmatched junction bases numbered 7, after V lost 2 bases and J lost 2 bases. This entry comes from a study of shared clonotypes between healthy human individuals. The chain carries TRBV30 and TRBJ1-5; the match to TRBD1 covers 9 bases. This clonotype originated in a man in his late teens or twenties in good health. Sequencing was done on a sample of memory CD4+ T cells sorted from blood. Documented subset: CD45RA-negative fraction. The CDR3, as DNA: TGTGCCTGGAGTACCCAGACAGGGGGAGGCAATCAGCCCCAGCATTTT. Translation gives CAWSTQTGGGNQPQHF.